One and the same sample provided the 29 T cell receptor beta chains below, sequenced in a study of spatial heterogeneity in lung cancer. Notes on the study in general: Counts that tracked tumor mutation counts were those of expanded intratumoral alpha and beta TCRs.

Time point denoted: sample taken at primary tumor resection. TCRdb fed the 5' RACE reads into MiXCR, producing one record per CDR3 protein. This table has approximately 2,200 distinct CDR3 sequences, 20% to 25% appearing once. No antigen is known for these receptors. This specimen was lung tumor tissue, taken at surgery. These receptors all come from a male donor with early-stage non-small cell lung cancer.

Notes on this clonotype: This beta chain is a stray sequence in a library constructed for alpha chains; its clone size is not meaningful. J is TRBJ2-5 and V is TRBV6-2 or TRBV6-3, with 7 positions matching TRBD2. The CDR3 runs 13 residues. Losses at the gene ends were 6 bases for V and 8 bases for J; bases not matched to a gene: 9. Germline V gives CDR1 MNHEY, CDR2 SVGEGT. CDR3 sequence reads: CASRRGTTNTQYF. The CDR3 DNA sequence: TGTGCCAGCAGGAGAGGGACTACTAATACCCAGTACTTC.

This clonotype was recorded a few times. Since the library was made to target alpha chains, this beta chain is a stray read and its abundance is not meaningful. This chain connects TRBV18 to TRBJ2-1; TRBD1 agrees at 9 bases. The CDR3 totals 16 residues. V shed 0 bases, J shed 8 bases, and the junction held 8 bases outside the gene matches. The germline gives CDR1 KGHSH, CDR2 LQKENI. The CDR3 is CASSPPNRGQFDEQFF. DNA for the CDR3: TGTGCCAGCTCACCACCGAACAGGGGGCAGTTCGATGAGCAGTTCTTC.

This clonotype was observed a handful of times. The library was built for alpha chains, so this beta chain is an off-target read and its size means little. The CDR3 nucleotides are TGTGCCAGCAGTCCCCGGGGGGGTGAGGACGAGCAGTACTTC. Translating gives CASSPRGGEDEQYF. The chain has TRBV7-8 and TRBJ2-7; 8 bases map to TRBD2. Germline V gene sequence: CDR1 SGHVS, CDR2 FQNEAQ. The CDR3 extends over 14 amino acids. J was trimmed by 5 bases and V by 6 bases; bases with no gene match: 9.

By share, this clonotype counts as large. Because the library targeted alpha chains, this beta chain is an off-target read whose size means little. The V gene is TRBV14, the J gene TRBJ2-1; unclear D gene. The CDR3 runs 11 residues. V lost 0 bases, J lost 16 bases, and 10 bases lay in between. The germline gives CDR1 SGHDN, CDR2 FVKESK. CDR3 loop: CASSQDETAFF. In DNA form, the CDR3 reads TGTGCCAGCAGCCAAGATGAAACGGCATTCTTC.

This clonotype has more than one count but fewer than ten. This beta chain came through as a stray read in a library set up for alpha chains, and its size says little. The chain combines TRBV19 with TRBJ1-2; TRBD1 agrees at 7 bases. The CDR3 spans 14 residues. The J segment lost 4 bases and the V segment lost 6 bases, leaving 8 bases of the junction unmatched. CDR1 is LNHDA, CDR2 SQIVND, per germline (reference sequence). CDR3 sequence (DNA): TGTGCCAGTAGAAGACAGGGAGGAGGCTATGGCTACACCTTC. Its translation is CASRRQGGGYGYTF.

For this clonotype: This beta chain appears as a stray read in a library generated for alpha chains; its size is not informative. This chain links TRBV5-1 with TRBJ1-2; unclear D gene. The CDR3 is 13 residues long. The germline V gene encodes CDR1 SGHRS and CDR2 YFSETQ. V dropped 0 bases and J dropped 2 bases, with 5 bases sitting between them. The CDR3 loop is CASSLGENYGYTF. The CDR3 region has the DNA TGCGCCAGCAGCTTGGGGGAGAACTATGGCTACACCTTC.

This clonotype has a handful of counts. This beta chain represents an off-target read in a library built for alpha chains; its size is of limited meaning. The genes are TRBV6-1 and TRBJ2-1, with a tentative D call TRBD2 (5 bases). The ends were cut back, 8 bases at V and 6 bases at J, with 14 bases in the middle. CDR3 length equals 13 residues. CDR1 is MNHNS, CDR2 SASEGT, per germline. The CDR3 bases are TGTGCCAGCCAGATTACGAGCGGCAATGAGCAGTTCTTC. This translates into CASQITSGNEQFF.

Regarding this clonotype: Because the library targeted alpha chains, this beta chain is an off-target read whose size means little. The genes are TRBV6-5 and TRBJ2-3, with a weak D call TRBD2 (6 bases). V lost 2 bases and J 4 bases, leaving 16 bases between the germline ends. The length of the CDR3 is 16 residues. Per germline, CDR1 MNHEY and CDR2 SVGAGI. The CDR3 reads CASSYVPGSLPDTQYF. The CDR3 nucleotides read TGTGCCAGCAGTTACGTGCCCGGGAGCCTCCCAGATACGCAGTATTTT.

A remark on this clonotype: Because this beta chain is a stray read in a library intended to capture alpha chains, its abundance should not be given much weight. The chain combines TRBV30 with TRBJ2-5, with a weak D call TRBD1 (6 bases). V was clipped by 3 bases and J by 3 bases, with 11 bases between them. CDR1 GTSNPN and CDR2 SVGIG come from the germline V gene (reference sequence). CDR3 length: 13 amino acids. DNA of the CDR3: TGTGCCTGGAGCGCACAGGGCGAAGAGACCCAGTACTTC. It specifies CAWSAQGEETQYF.

This clonotype ranks as medium-sized. With the library built for alpha chains, this beta chain is off target and its frequency is not meaningful. The rearrangement joins TRBV29-1 to TRBJ2-5, with D perhaps matching TRBD1 (6 bases). CDR1 and CDR2 from the germline V gene are SQVTM and ANQGSEA. Trimming removed 4 bases at V and 1 base at J, with 13 bases between. The CDR3 is 14 residues long. The CDR3 DNA sequence: TGCAGCGTTGCCCCCAGGGGTCCCCAAGAGACCCAGTACTTC. Its translation: CSVAPRGPQETQYF. Complete variable domain (other parts from reference TRBV29-1 and TRBJ2-5): SAVISQKPSRDICQRGTSLTIQCQVDSQVTMMFWYRQQPGQSLTLIATANQGSEATYESGFVIDKFPISRPNLTFSTLTVSNMSPEDSSIYLCSVAPRGPQETQYFGPGTRLLVL.

This clonotype was counted between two and nine times. This beta chain turned up in a library designed for alpha chains; as an off-target read, its abundance says little. This chain joins TRBV7-2 and TRBJ2-7; D may be TRBD2 (7 bases). CDR3 size: 16 residues. Per the germline V gene, CDR1 is SGHTA and CDR2 is FQGNSA. The V and J ends lost 5 bases and 2 bases respectively, with 19 bases between them. The CDR3 region has the DNA TGTGCCAGCAGCAGGGGGGCGGGAGAGGTGGCCTACGAGCAGTACTTC. Encoded protein: CASSRGAGEVAYEQYF.

By share, this clonotype counts as medium-sized. The library was built for alpha chains, so this beta chain is an off-target read and its size means little. The chain couples TRBV7-6 to TRBJ2-7; 11 nucleotides line up with TRBD2. CDR1 is SGHVS and CDR2 is FNYEAQ in the germline V gene. This CDR3 comprises 13 residues. Trimming at V came to 5 bases and at J to 10 bases, leaving 7 bases not matched to a gene. The CDR3 sequence: CASSTPGLAEQYF. In DNA, the CDR3 is TGTGCCAGCAGCACACCGGGACTAGCGGAACAGTACTTC.

On this clonotype: This beta chain represents an off-target read in a library built for alpha chains; its size is of limited meaning. This sequence joins TRBV20-1 and TRBJ2-4; TRBD1 aligns across 8 bases. Germline V gene data show CDR1 as DFQATT and CDR2 as SNEGSKA (reference sequence). The CDR3 loop spans 12 amino acids. V was clipped by 6 bases and J by 9 bases; unmatched bases: 7. CDR3 DNA sequence: TGCAGTGCGAGGACAGGGAGTGGCATTCAGTACTTC. The encoded protein is CSARTGSGIQYF.

This clonotype was picked up a small number of times. In a library made to pick up alpha chains, this beta chain is a stray read with a size that means little. The chain couples TRBV5-1 to TRBJ2-2; no clear D. The V end lost 0 bases, the J end lost 8 bases, and 11 bases lay between the germline ends. This CDR3 contains 14 residues. Per germline, CDR1 SGHRS and CDR2 YFSETQ. CDR3 amino acids: CASSLESVLGELFF. The CDR3 DNA reads as TGCGCCAGCAGCTTGGAATCAGTCTTAGGGGAGCTGTTTTTT.

As concerns this clonotype: A junction boundary mismatches the germline segment, possibly from a read error. This beta chain came through as a stray read in a library set up for alpha chains, and its size says little. The rearrangement joins TRBV5-1 to TRBJ2-2; D may match TRBD1 or TRBD2 (5 bases each). The CDR3 is 14 residues long. CDR1 SGHRS and CDR2 YFSETQ come from the germline V gene. The CDR3 spells CASSLESVLGELIF. The DNA of the CDR3 is TGCGCCAGCAGCTTGGAATCAGTCTTAGGGGAGCTGATTTTT.

Comments on this clonotype: A read error may account for a junction end that differs from germline. This beta chain was picked up by a library intended for alpha chains and is off target, so its count carries little meaning. The chain uses TRBV12-3 or TRBV12-4 and TRBJ1-6; the match to TRBD1 covers 9 bases. The CDR3 covers 16 residues. The CDR3 sequence is CASSTLGQGMNSALHF. The CDR3 DNA follows: TGTGCCAGCAGTACTCTGGGACAGGGAATGAATTCAGCCCTCCACTTT.

This clonotype was counted only a few times. The library was prepared for alpha chains; this beta chain is a stray read, so its frequency means little. V is TRBV9 and J is TRBJ2-3; the D gene is possibly TRBD1 (5 bases). V lost 4 bases and J 6 bases, leaving 15 bases between the germline ends. This CDR3 contains 14 residues. CDR1 and CDR2 (germline): SGDLS, YYNGEE. The CDR3 loop is CASSLDSAKDTQYF. CDR3 DNA sequence: TGTGCCAGCAGCTTAGACAGTGCGAAGGATACGCAGTATTTT.

By its share, this clonotype is large. The library was designed around alpha chains, so this beta chain is a stray read whose abundance carries little weight. CDR3 in DNA: TGCGCCAGCAGCCAAGATTTTTATCAGGGCCGCGAGACCCAGTACTTC. Its protein product is CASSQDFYQGRETQYF. The genes are TRBV4-3 and TRBJ2-5; tentative D call: TRBD1 (5 bases). The ends were cut back, 0 bases at V and 5 bases at J, with 16 bases in the middle. This CDR3 is 16 amino acids long. Germline CDR1 reads LGHNA; CDR2 reads YSLEER.

Details on this clonotype: In a library made to pick up alpha chains, this beta chain is a stray read with a size that means little. The J gene is TRBJ2-1, the V gene TRBV28; 8 nucleotides match TRBD2. After removal of 5 bases from V and 9 bases from J, the junction contained 3 bases not matched to a gene. This CDR3 has 12 residues. Germline CDR1 reads MDHEN; CDR2 reads SYDVKM. Here the CDR3 DNA reads TGTGCCAGCAGTATAAGCGGGGGTGAGCAGTTCTTC. Protein: CASSISGGEQFF.

A word on this clonotype: An end of the junction differs from the germline gene, which may be a read error. Found in a library prepared for alpha chains, this beta chain is an off-target read, and its abundance has little meaning. The chain links TRBV30 to TRBJ2-3, with a tentative D call TRBD2 (5 bases). CDR1 is GTSNPN, CDR2 SVGIG, per germline (reference sequence). CDR3 length: 11 residues. CDR3 region: CVWEHTDTQYF. CDR3 bases: TGTGTCTGGGAGCACACAGATACGCAGTATTTT.

Worth noting for this clonotype: Since it is a stray read in a library aimed at alpha chains, this beta chain has a size that is not meaningful. This chain links TRBV6-5 with TRBJ2-7; D is undetermined. The germline V gene has CDR1 MNHEY and CDR2 SVGAGI. Between the trimmed V and J ends, which lost 2 bases and 3 bases, there was a span of 8 bases. This CDR3 has 13 amino acids. The CDR3 DNA is TGTGCCAGCAGTTACGGGATCCTCTACGAGCAGTACTTC. It encodes CASSYGILYEQYF.

This clonotype has a handful of counts. In a library made to pick up alpha chains, this beta chain is a stray read with a size that means little. This chain connects TRBV12-3 or TRBV12-4 to TRBJ2-3, with 9 bases that match TRBD2. This CDR3 has 14 residues. Trimming took 6 bases from V and 6 from J; bases not matched to a gene: 7. The CDR3 loop is CASRPAGGQDTQYF. In DNA, the CDR3 is TGTGCCAGCAGACCAGCGGGAGGACAGGATACGCAGTATTTT.

Only a few counts were recorded for this clonotype. Within a library made for alpha chains, this beta chain is off target, and its count is uninformative. This chain uses TRBV5-6 with TRBJ2-1; D is ambiguous. The CDR3 loop spans 14 amino acids. V shed 7 bases and J shed 3 bases, with 14 bases lying between them. The germline CDR1 and CDR2 sequences are SGHDT and YYEEEE. CDR3 residues: CASGLGPGYNEQFF. Here the CDR3 DNA reads TGTGCCAGCGGGTTAGGACCTGGCTACAATGAGCAGTTCTTC.

A note on this clonotype: Found in a library prepared for alpha chains, this beta chain is an off-target read, and its abundance has little meaning. The chain uses TRBV10-2 and TRBJ2-6; no definite D call. CDR3 length equals 14 residues. CDR1 is WSHSY, CDR2 SAAADI, per germline. The V end lost 7 bases, the J end lost 0 bases, and 7 bases lay between the germline ends. The CDR3 region is CASTSSSGANVLTF. The DNA of the CDR3 is TGCGCCAGCACTTCGAGCTCTGGGGCCAACGTCCTGACTTTC.

By share, this clonotype counts as large. A library made for alpha chains picked up this beta chain off target, so its size means little. The chain recombines TRBV7-6 with TRBJ2-5; 11 nucleotides agree with TRBD2. Trimming took 5 bases from V and 5 from J; bases not matched to a gene: 4. This CDR3 contains 14 residues. Germline CDR1 SGHVS, CDR2 FNYEAQ. For the CDR3, the DNA is TGTGCCAGCAGCGGCCGGACTAGCGGGGAGACCCAGTACTTC. The encoded protein is CASSGRTSGETQYF.

By sample share, this clonotype is large. This beta chain slipped into a library made for alpha chains as a stray read, so its size is not meaningful. The DNA of the CDR3 is TGTGCCAGCAGGACAGGAAAAGAGACCCAGTACTTC. Its translation: CASRTGKETQYF. The chain couples TRBV28 to TRBJ2-5; D might be TRBD1 (6 bases). Per germline, CDR1 MDHEN and CDR2 SYDVKM. Trimming removed 6 bases at V and 3 bases at J, with 8 bases between. This CDR3 comprises 12 residues.

Details on this clonotype: This beta chain appears as a stray read in a library generated for alpha chains; its size is not informative. This chain joins TRBV7-9 and TRBJ1-2; D may be TRBD1 (5 bases). V was trimmed by 3 bases and J by 3 bases, leaving 8 bases between them. The CDR3 runs 13 residues. The germline V gene encodes CDR1 SEHNR and CDR2 FQNEAQ (reference sequence). The CDR3 coding sequence is TGTGCCAGCAGCTTCTTACAGGACTATGGCTACACCTTC. The encoded protein is CASSFLQDYGYTF.

Regarding this clonotype: The germline gene is not matched at one end of the junction; a read error may be the cause. This beta chain represents an off-target read in a library built for alpha chains; its size is of limited meaning. The chain combines TRBV18 with TRBJ2-1; 9 nucleotides align to TRBD2. The CDR3 totals 18 residues. Germline loops: CDR1 KGHSH, CDR2 LQKENI. The DNA of the CDR3 is TGTGCCGGCTCACCCGGGGGACTAGCCGAGAGCTCCTACAATGAGCAGTTCTTC. Its translation is CAGSPGGLAESSYNEQFF.

Points on this clonotype: This beta chain represents an off-target read in a library built for alpha chains; its size is of limited meaning. This sequence joins TRBV20-1 and TRBJ2-3, with 8 nucleotides matching TRBD2. The V gene's germline CDR1 is DFQATT and CDR2 SNEGSKA (reference sequence). This CDR3 comprises 14 residues. The trim removed 6 bases at V and 6 bases at J, leaving 11 bases unmatched. The CDR3 sequence is CSAAGAGAGDTQYF. The CDR3 nucleotides are TGCAGTGCGGCCGGAGCGGGAGCGGGGGATACGCAGTATTTT.